Presented here are 30 T cell receptor beta chains from one specimen sequenced in a study of CD8 T cells in ankylosing spondylitis. General study findings and limits: What appeared characteristic of ankylosing spondylitis blood was a TCR beta motif of 7 or 8 highly homologous variants.

The antigens of these receptors remain unknown. TCRdb processed the 5' RACE reads anew with MiXCR; each CDR3 protein has one entry. The repertoire holds approximately 300,000 distinct CDR3 sequences, with less than 10% as singletons. Sequenced material: blood, either unsorted or a sorted T cell fraction (not recorded which). These receptors all come from a male donor with ankylosing spondylitis.

A few counts support this clonotype. V is TRBV19 and J is TRBJ2-5; D tentatively reads TRBD1 or TRBD2 (6 bases each). The CDR3 has 14 amino acids. Trimming took 2 bases from V and 5 from J, leaving 12 bases between them. The germline V gene encodes CDR1 LNHDA and CDR2 SQIVND (reference sequence). CDR3 in amino acids: CASSISGAGETQYF. The CDR3 bases are TGTGCCAGTAGTATATCGGGGGCGGGCGAGACCCAGTACTTC.

This clonotype was counted many times. The chain joins TRBV12-3 or TRBV12-4 to TRBJ1-2, with D possibly TRBD1 on 6 matching bases. This CDR3 contains 15 residues. Between the trimmed V and J ends, which lost 5 bases and 0 bases, there was a span of 13 bases. The CDR3 here is CASSPTGLANYGYTF. DNA of the CDR3: TGTGCCAGCAGTCCTACAGGGCTAGCTAACTATGGCTACACCTTC.

This chain uses TRBV27 with TRBJ2-1; 7 bases align to TRBD2. The germline CDR1 and CDR2 sequences are MNHEY and SMNVEV (reference sequence). Unmatched junction bases numbered 3, after V lost 3 bases and J lost 4 bases. This CDR3 is built from 14 residues. The CDR3 loop reads CASSFQRGYNEQFF. CDR3 in DNA: TGTGCCAGCAGTTTCCAGCGGGGATACAATGAGCAGTTCTTC.

This clonotype was detected many times. The rearrangement uses TRBV11-2 and TRBJ2-4; 8 bases map to TRBD2. Germline loops: CDR1 SGHAT, CDR2 FQNNGV. The J segment lost 6 bases and the V segment lost 3 bases, leaving 4 bases of the junction unmatched. The length of the CDR3 is 14 residues. The CDR3 DNA reads TGTGCCAGCAGCTTGCTCGGGGGGGGAAACATTCAGTACTTC. As protein: CASSLLGGGNIQYF.

The rearrangement uses TRBV27 and TRBJ2-6; no clear D. V lost 4 bases and J lost 4, with 11 bases in between. CDR1 is MNHEY and CDR2 is SMNVEV in the germline V gene (reference sequence). CDR3 length: 15 residues. CDR3 region: CASSSLPSGANVLTF. CDR3 sequence (DNA): TGTGCCAGCAGTTCCCTCCCTTCCGGGGCCAACGTCCTGACTTTC. Full variable domain (missing parts from reference TRBV27 and TRBJ2-6): EAQVTQNPRYLITVTGKKLTVTCSQNMNHEYMSWYRQDPGLGLRQIYYSMNVEVTDKGDVPEGYKVSRKEKRNFPLILESPSPNQTSLYFCASSSLPSGANVLTFGAGSRLTVL.

The CDR3 DNA reads TGTGCCATCAGAGGAATAGATAAGGGAGAGACCCAGTACTTC. Encoded protein: CAIRGIDKGETQYF. The gene calls are TRBV10-3 and TRBJ2-5, with D uncertain. Trimming removed 6 bases from V and 4 bases from J, with 15 bases in between. The CDR3 has 14 residues. Germline assignment: CDR1 ENHRY and CDR2 SYGVKD.

This clonotype was seen many times. The V gene is TRBV20-1, the J gene TRBJ2-1; D remains unclear. CDR3 length: 13 amino acids. Deletions cut 5 bases from V and 6 bases from J, with 14 bases between. CDR1 DFQATT and CDR2 SNEGSKA come from the germline V gene (reference sequence). CDR3: CSAPTSWGNEQFF. The DNA for the CDR3 is TGCAGTGCTCCAACCAGCTGGGGCAATGAGCAGTTCTTC.

The CDR3: CASSWREGYEQYF. In DNA, the CDR3 is TGTGCCAGCAGTTGGCGGGAGGGCTACGAGCAGTACTTC. V and J are TRBV3-1 and TRBJ2-7; TRBD2 matches at 9 bases. Looked up from germline, CDR1 is LGHDT and CDR2 is YNNKEL (reference sequence). J was trimmed by 3 bases and V by 6 bases; bases with no gene match: 3. The CDR3 has 13 residues.

This clonotype was seen many times. The V gene is TRBV12-3 or TRBV12-4, the J gene TRBJ2-6; 7 positions agree with TRBD2. With V trimmed by 3 bases and J by 13 bases, 9 bases remained unmatched. The length of the CDR3 is 14 residues. CDR3 in DNA: TGTGCCAGCAGTTTTGAGGCTAGCGGCGCGGTCCTGACTTTC. Translated: CASSFEASGAVLTF.

This clonotype occurred a few times. The chain employs TRBV28 and TRBJ1-2; D is possibly TRBD1 (6 bases). V dropped 6 bases and J dropped 8 bases, with 16 bases sitting between them. CDR1 and CDR2 from the germline V gene are MDHEN and SYDVKM. The CDR3 has 13 amino acids. The CDR3: CASRQGAVRGYTF. The CDR3 nucleotides read TGTGCCAGCAGACAGGGCGCGGTTCGCGGCTACACCTTC.

In this sample, this clonotype turned up a few times. V is TRBV7-9 and J is TRBJ1-3; the D gene is possibly TRBD1 (5 bases). V was clipped by 3 bases and J by 0 bases, with 6 bases between them. Germline V lookup: CDR1 SEHNR, CDR2 FQNEAQ (reference sequence). CDR3 length: 14 residues. The CDR3 loop reads CASSFGASGNTIYF. CDR3 nucleotide sequence: TGTGCCAGCAGCTTTGGGGCCTCTGGAAACACCATATATTTT.

This clonotype has a count of ten or more. This chain connects TRBV7-8 to TRBJ1-2, with no clear D. Trimming took off 5 bases at V and 4 bases at J, with 14 bases between the two ends. Germline loops: CDR1 SGHVS, CDR2 FQNEAQ. The CDR3 covers 14 residues. For the CDR3, the DNA is TGTGCCAGCAGCCTTCCGGCCTTAGGCTATGGCTACACCTTC. It yields the protein CASSLPALGYGYTF.

This clonotype has a count of ten or more. The rearrangement links TRBV7-2 to TRBJ2-1; D is ambiguous. Germline V CDR1 and CDR2: SGHTA, FQGNSA. CDR3 size: 13 residues. The ends were cut back, 4 bases at V and 10 bases at J, with 14 bases in the middle. The CDR3 reads CASSSLIHAEQFF. CDR3 coding DNA: TGTGCCAGCAGCTCCCTAATCCACGCGGAGCAGTTCTTC.

This clonotype was observed many times. The genes are TRBV2 and TRBJ2-7, with no clear D. The CDR3 consists of 12 residues. V shed 5 bases and J shed 3 bases, with 8 bases lying between them. Germline V CDR1 and CDR2: SNHLY, FYNNEI. In DNA form, the CDR3 reads TGTGCCAGCAGTACCCAAAACTACGAGCAGTACTTC. Its translation: CASSTQNYEQYF.

This clonotype was counted a few times. The V call is TRBV5-1, the J call TRBJ2-7; 8 bases match TRBD1. Germline V CDR1 and CDR2: SGHRS, YFSETQ. The CDR3 length is 17 residues. Trimming removed 7 bases from V and 0 bases from J; junction bases left unmatched: 15. The CDR3 DNA is TGCGCCAGCCTTGCTAGTCCGGACAGGGTGGGCTCCTACGAGCAGTACTTC. It yields the protein CASLASPDRVGSYEQYF.

The genes are TRBV9 and TRBJ2-1; D tentatively fits TRBD1 or TRBD2 (5 bases each). The CDR3 has 14 amino acids. Trimming pared 6 bases from V and 7 bases from J, leaving 17 bases between. CDR1 and CDR2 (germline): SGDLS, YYNGEE. The CDR3 region has the DNA TGTGCCAGCAATAGGGTCGGGGCCCGGAATGAGCAGTTCTTC. Translating it yields CASNRVGARNEQFF.

This clonotype turned up a few times. This rearrangement joins TRBV30 to TRBJ2-1; 11 positions agree with TRBD2. V lost 3 bases, J lost 10 bases, and 5 bases stayed unmatched. Germline V lookup: CDR1 GTSNPN, CDR2 SVGIG (reference sequence). CDR3 length equals 13 residues. CDR3: CAWSRLAGGEQFF. CDR3 DNA: TGTGCCTGGAGCAGGCTAGCGGGAGGAGAGCAGTTCTTC. Based on the CDR3 plus reference TRBV30 and TRBJ2-1, the full variable domain is SQTIHQWPATLVQPVGSPLSLECTVEGTSNPNLYWYRQAAGRGLQLLFYSVGIGQISSEVPQNLSASRPQDRQFILSSKKLLLSDSGFYLCAWSRLAGGEQFFGPGTRLTVL.

This clonotype was recorded once. This chain links TRBV7-6 with TRBJ2-7; no reliable D call. The CDR3 has 13 residues. The germline V and J ends were trimmed by 1 base and 3 bases, with 7 bases remaining between them. Germline assignment: CDR1 SGHVS and CDR2 FNYEAQ. CDR3: CASSLEAVYEQYF. As DNA, the CDR3 is TGTGCCAGCAGCTTAGAGGCTGTCTACGAGCAGTACTTC.

This clonotype occurred many times. This sequence joins TRBV7-9 and TRBJ1-6; D is unresolved. The germline V gene encodes CDR1 SEHNR and CDR2 FQNEAQ (reference sequence). The ends were cut back, 2 bases at V and 7 bases at J, with 6 bases in the middle. The CDR3 sequence is 13 residues long. The CDR3 region has the DNA TGTGCCAGCAGCTTATTCGGGAATTCACCCCTCCACTTT. Amino acid sequence: CASSLFGNSPLHF.

This clonotype was picked up a small number of times. The genes are TRBV7-9 and TRBJ1-1, with a tentative D call TRBD1 (5 bases). Germline CDR1 is SEHNR and CDR2 is FQNEAQ (reference sequence). V was pared by 7 bases and J by 4 bases, with 16 bases between. The CDR3 runs to 14 residues. The CDR3 spells CASNKAGTSTEAFF. CDR3 nucleotide sequence: TGTGCCAGCAACAAAGCCGGGACTAGCACTGAAGCTTTCTTT.

This clonotype was observed a few times. The genes are TRBV19 and TRBJ2-7; D not certain. This CDR3 spans 11 amino acids. Trimming removed 6 bases at V and 5 bases at J, with 8 bases between. Germline CDR1 LNHDA, CDR2 SQIVND (reference sequence). The DNA for the CDR3 is TGTGCCAGTAGCCATGGACACGAGCAGTACTTC. This codes for CASSHGHEQYF.

The rearrangement joins TRBV2 to TRBJ2-3, with D perhaps TRBD2 (5 bases). Germline assignment: CDR1 SNHLY and CDR2 FYNNEI. The CDR3 sequence is 13 residues long. Trimming removed 8 bases from V and 3 bases from J, with 12 bases in between. CDR3 sequence reads: CASSGSFTDTQYF. The CDR3 nucleotides read TGTGCCAGCTCGGGGTCGTTTACAGATACGCAGTATTTT.

Note on this clonotype: A much larger clone lies a single base off, so this may be a read error. The CDR3 region is CSVDRQIMSFNEQFF. CDR3 sequence (DNA): TGCAGCGTTGACAGACAGATCATGTCCTTCAATGAGCAGTTCTTC. The J gene is TRBJ2-1, the V gene TRBV29-1; weak D call: TRBD1 (5 bases). CDR1 SQVTM and CDR2 ANQGSEA come from the germline V gene. This CDR3 region has 15 residues.

This chain uses TRBV5-1 with TRBJ2-1, with TRBD2 identical over 15 bases. The CDR3 covers 16 residues. The V gene's germline CDR1 is SGHRS and CDR2 YFSETQ. J lost 7 bases, V lost 4 bases, and 6 bases had no gene match. The CDR3 nucleotides are TGCGCCAGCAGCCCAGGGACTAGCGGGAGGATAAATGAGCAGTTCTTC. The encoded protein is CASSPGTSGRINEQFF. Using reference TRBV5-1 and TRBJ2-1 for the parts outside the CDR3, the full variable domain is KAGVTQTPRYLIKTRGQQVTLSCSPISGHRSVSWYQQTPGQGLQFLFEYFSETQRNKGNFPGRFSGRQFSNSRSEMNVSTLELGDSALYLCASSPGTSGRINEQFFGPGTRLTVL.

In this sample, this clonotype turned up a few times. This rearrangement joins TRBV15 to TRBJ2-1, with TRBD1 matching 7 bases. V shed 0 bases and J 3 bases; nucleotides not matched to a gene: 5. In germline, CDR1 is LNHNV, CDR2 YYDKDF (reference sequence). The length of the CDR3 is 16 residues. CDR3 sequence (DNA): TGTGCCACCAGCAGAGAGGGGACAGAGGGCTACAATGAGCAGTTCTTC. This gives the protein CATSREGTEGYNEQFF.

This clonotype was detected only a few times. This chain links TRBV6-2 or TRBV6-3 with TRBJ2-1; 12 positions agree with TRBD2. The CDR3 has 15 amino acids. Unmatched junction bases numbered 3, after V lost 1 base and J lost 8 bases. Germline CDR1 reads MNHEY; CDR2 reads SVGEGT. In nucleotides, the CDR3 is TGTGCCAGCAGTTACTTGGGACTAGCGGGCGATGAGCAGTTCTTC. This sequence encodes CASSYLGLAGDEQFF.

This clonotype was recorded a few times. The chain carries TRBV3-1 and TRBJ2-1, with TRBD2 matching 7 bases. The CDR3 spans 16 residues. The V gene's germline CDR1 is LGHDT and CDR2 YNNKEL (reference sequence). J lost 9 bases, V lost 0 bases, and 11 bases had no gene match. The CDR3 sequence is CASSQEAATSSIEQFF. The CDR3 region has the DNA TGTGCCAGCAGCCAAGAAGCCGCGACTAGCTCTATTGAGCAGTTCTTC.

The sample holds a few counts of this clonotype. The J gene is TRBJ2-3, the V gene TRBV12-3 or TRBV12-4, with 9 bases identical to TRBD2. The ends lost 6 bases at V and 1 base at J; junction bases unmatched: 2. This CDR3 is 14 amino acids long. CDR3 residues: CASRRLAGTDTQYF. The CDR3 nucleotides are TGTGCCAGCAGGCGACTAGCGGGCACAGATACGCAGTATTTT.

This chain uses TRBV6-1 with TRBJ2-7, with 12 bases matching TRBD1. V shed 8 bases, J shed 3 bases, and the junction held 8 bases outside the gene matches. The length of the CDR3 is 15 residues. In germline, CDR1 is MNHNS, CDR2 SASEGT. The CDR3 sequence is CASAPGTGGGYEQYF. The CDR3 DNA reads TGTGCCAGCGCCCCAGGGACAGGGGGCGGCTACGAGCAGTACTTC.

This rearrangement joins TRBV29-1 to TRBJ1-2, with D possibly being TRBD1 (5 bases). The length of the CDR3 is 13 residues. V lost 8 bases, J lost 3 bases, and 16 bases lay in between. Germline values: CDR1 SQVTM, CDR2 ANQGSEA. The CDR3 here is CSTPLGEDYGYTF. The CDR3 DNA reads TGCAGCACACCCCTAGGGGAGGACTATGGCTACACCTTC.